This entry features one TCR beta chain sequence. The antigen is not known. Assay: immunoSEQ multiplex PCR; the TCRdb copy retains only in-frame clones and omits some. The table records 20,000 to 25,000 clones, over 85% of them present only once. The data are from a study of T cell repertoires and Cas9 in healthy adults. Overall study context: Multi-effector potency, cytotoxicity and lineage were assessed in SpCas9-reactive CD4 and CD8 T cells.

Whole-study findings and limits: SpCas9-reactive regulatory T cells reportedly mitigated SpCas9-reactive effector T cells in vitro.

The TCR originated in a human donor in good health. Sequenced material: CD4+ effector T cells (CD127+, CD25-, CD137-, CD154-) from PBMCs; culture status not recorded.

The CDR3 protein is CASSTGHHNTGELFF. The CDR3 nucleotides are TGTGCCAGTAGTACGGGACATCACAACACCGGGGAGCTGTTTTTT. V is TRBV19 and J is TRBJ2-2; D is perhaps TRBD1 (6 bases). Germline lookup yields CDR1 LNHDA and CDR2 SQIVND (reference sequence). Trimming took 4 bases from V and 2 from J, leaving 11 bases between them. There are 15 residues in the CDR3.